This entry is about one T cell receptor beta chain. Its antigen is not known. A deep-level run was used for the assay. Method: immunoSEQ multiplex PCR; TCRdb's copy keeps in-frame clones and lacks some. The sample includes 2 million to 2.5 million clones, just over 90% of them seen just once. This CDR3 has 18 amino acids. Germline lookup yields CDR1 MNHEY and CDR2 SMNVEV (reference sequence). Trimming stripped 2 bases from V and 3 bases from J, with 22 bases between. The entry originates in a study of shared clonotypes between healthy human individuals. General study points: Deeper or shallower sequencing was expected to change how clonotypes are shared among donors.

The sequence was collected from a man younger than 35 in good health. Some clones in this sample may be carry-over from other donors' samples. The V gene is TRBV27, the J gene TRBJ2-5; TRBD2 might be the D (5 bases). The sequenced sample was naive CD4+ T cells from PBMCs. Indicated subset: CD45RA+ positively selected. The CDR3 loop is CASSLSPPASRREETQYF. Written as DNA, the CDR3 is TGTGCCAGCAGTTTAAGCCCCCCGGCTAGCCGGCGGGAAGAGACCCAGTACTTC.